A selection of T cell receptor beta chains follows, all from one sample in a study of blood T cell repertoires in COVID-19. Using immunoSEQ multiplex PCR, the repertoire was profiled, and TCRdb retains in-frame clones only, with some absent. The sample lists 350,000 to 400,000 clones, around nine tenths occurring once. The sequencing sample was made of peripheral blood. These receptors were obtained from a woman aged 55 to 70 with COVID-19, enrolled during active disease. The conserved cysteine and the conserved F or W are not part of the CDR3 here.

V gene	J gene	CDR3 protein
TRBV19	TRBJ1-6	ASRSREPPSSYNSPLH
TRBV27	TRBJ1-1	ASSFLRFKDPQRGEAF
TRBV7-9	TRBJ1-5	ASSLYLGESNQPQH
TRBV5-5	TRBJ1-2	ASTRDTDNYGYT
TRBV6-5	TRBJ1-1	ASTGQVNTEAF
TRBV25-1	TRBJ1-1	ASSAWDREAEAF
TRBV10-1	TRBJ1-4	ASSEGRREGEKLF
TRBV11-2	TRBJ2-3	ASSLDGGGADTQY
TRBV27	TRBJ2-3	ASSFSISADTQY
TRBV18	TRBJ2-1	ASSLSSGSYNEQF
TRBV19	TRBJ1-3	ASSRGGQISGNTIY
TRBV19	TRBJ2-7	ASSIAGGTYEQY
TRBV6-2/TRBV6-3	TRBJ2-2	ASSYSRGLNTGELF
TRBV19	TRBJ1-2	ASSSTWTGGVWNGYT
TRBV6-2/TRBV6-3	TRBJ1-5	ASSYITGENQPQH
TRBV30	TRBJ1-2	AWGGWTAGYT
TRBV7-9	TRBJ1-1	AISNTEAF
TRBV5-1	TRBJ1-2	ASSPDQGRGGYT
TRBV6-5	TRBJ2-7	ASKSAGTATYEQY
TRBV10-3	TRBJ2-3	AISEKLAGGDTQY
TRBV30	TRBJ1-2	AWSGPGTFLHT
TRBV20-1	TRBJ1-2	SASSGRDYGYT
TRBV4-3	TRBJ1-1	ASRGGWDRGSEAF
TRBV7-6	TRBJ2-7	ASSLSPTDSHEQY
TRBV18	TRBJ1-6	ASSTGTGQTSPLH
TRBV9	TRBJ1-4	ASSVGGGEKLF
TRBV5-4	TRBJ2-7	ASSLTGEWYEQY
TRBV7-8	TRBJ1-5	ASSFYRSPQPQH
TRBV27	TRBJ2-5	ASSLRRGGETQY
TRBV3-1/TRBV3-2	TRBJ1-5	ASSGFPGVGPQH
TRBV5-1	TRBJ1-2	ASSLDRGGYT
TRBV4-3	TRBJ2-3	ASSQGTGSTDTQY
TRBV18	TRBJ1-3	ASSPSPISQTGNTIY
TRBV10-3	TRBJ1-1	AISESSGMNTEAF
TRBV5-1	TRBJ1-1	ASSRTGVNTEAF